The 32 T cell receptor beta chains below were found in one sample sequenced in a study of blood T cell repertoires in COVID-19. Generated by immunoSEQ multiplex PCR, the TCRdb table keeps only in-frame clones and is missing some. The table shows approximately 340,000 clones, with roughly 90% occurring only once. The sample consisted of peripheral blood. Source of these receptors: a man under 40 with COVID-19, enrolled during active disease.

This chain connects TRBV19 to TRBJ2-1; 7 nucleotides line up with TRBD2. Germline CDR1 and CDR2: LNHDA and SQIVND (reference sequence). The junction had 12 bases not matched to a gene; V was cut back by 4 bases and J by 0 bases. This CDR3 has 18 residues. CDR3 sequence (DNA): TGTGCCAGTAGTAGGTGGGAGGGCCTCGGGAGCTCCTACAATGAGCAGTTCTTC. Residues: CASSRWEGLGSSYNEQFF.

CDR3 residues: CASSRSGGGVDTQYF. The CDR3 DNA reads as TGTGCCAGCAGTCGGAGCGGGGGGGGTGTAGATACGCAGTATTTT. The chain combines TRBV6-5 with TRBJ2-3; 10 bases align to TRBD2. This CDR3 has 15 amino acids. The V gene end was trimmed by 5 bases and the J gene end by 5 bases; junction bases not matched to a gene: 7. Germline V gene data show CDR1 as MNHEY and CDR2 as SVGAGI.

The rearrangement uses TRBV7-2 and TRBJ2-1; the match to TRBD2 covers 14 bases. Per the germline V gene, CDR1 is SGHTA and CDR2 is FQGNSA. Losses at the gene ends were 1 base for V and 7 bases for J; bases not matched to a gene: 12. The CDR3 extends over 19 amino acids. The CDR3 nucleotides read TGTGCCAGCAGCTTAGGGTGGTATCGGACTAGCGGGAGGTCTAATGAGCAGTTCTTC. This sequence encodes CASSLGWYRTSGRSNEQFF.

The sample holds a few counts of this clone. This chain links TRBV29-1 with TRBJ1-5; D is possibly TRBD1 (5 bases). The CDR3 consists of 13 residues. Germline V lookup: CDR1 SQVTM, CDR2 ANQGSEA. V was shortened by 8 bases and J by 4 bases, with 15 bases between the two germline ends. CDR3 amino acids: CSIRGGLNQPQHF. The CDR3 region has the DNA TGCAGCATTCGGGGGGGACTAAATCAGCCCCAGCATTTT.

This chain connects TRBV7-2 to TRBJ1-2; TRBD1 matches at 9 bases. Looked up from germline, CDR1 is SGHTA and CDR2 is FQGNSA. Losses at the gene ends were 3 bases for V and 8 bases for J; bases not matched to a gene: 7. This CDR3 has 14 residues. As DNA, the CDR3 is TGTGCCAGCAGCTTCACCGGGACAGGGAACGGCTACACCTTC. This sequence encodes CASSFTGTGNGYTF.

The chain carries TRBV9 and TRBJ2-6, with D possibly being TRBD2 (6 bases). Germline CDR1 reads SGDLS; CDR2 reads YYNGEE. CDR3 length equals 17 residues. Trimming removed 0 bases from V and 3 bases from J, with 13 bases in between. CDR3 sequence reads: CASSVGSMGGGANVLTF. The DNA of the CDR3 is TGTGCCAGCAGCGTAGGGAGCATGGGAGGTGGGGCCAACGTCCTGACTTTC.

The chain joins TRBV4-2 to TRBJ2-1; maybe TRBD2 (5 bases). V lost 2 bases, J lost 5 bases, and 13 bases lay in between. CDR3 size: 15 residues. Germline V gene lookup returns CDR1 LGHNA and CDR2 YNFKEQ. CDR3 DNA sequence: TGTGCCAGCAGCCAAAGTGGAGGAGTAAACAATGAGCAGTTCTTC. Translated, it gives CASSQSGGVNNEQFF.

The chain couples TRBV19 to TRBJ1-4; 8 bases are shared with TRBD1. The V and J ends lost 8 bases and 6 bases, in that order; junction bases with no gene match: 8. The length of the CDR3 is 14 residues. Germline lookup yields CDR1 LNHDA and CDR2 SQIVND (reference sequence). This CDR3 reads CASSVGTGYEKLFF. The CDR3 DNA reads TGTGCCAGTTCGGTAGGGACAGGCTATGAAAAACTGTTTTTT.

The chain employs TRBV6-1 and TRBJ2-7; D is perhaps TRBD2 (6 bases). Trimming took 3 bases from V and 1 from J, leaving 16 bases between them. Germline CDR1 reads MNHNS; CDR2 reads SASEGT. The CDR3 runs 16 residues. The CDR3 nucleotides read TGTGCCAGCAGTGAGCTTGCGGGATGGACTTCCTACGAGCAGTACTTC. Protein product: CASSELAGWTSYEQYF.

This clone has only a few counts. The chain carries TRBV14 and TRBJ2-7; TRBD2 aligns across 15 bases. V shed 2 bases and J 1 base; nucleotides not matched to a gene: 9. Per the germline V gene, CDR1 is SGHDN and CDR2 is FVKESK. The CDR3 has 19 amino acids. CDR3 region: CASSQRWTSGGAASYEQYF. CDR3 nucleotides: TGTGCCAGCAGCCAAAGATGGACTAGCGGGGGGGCCGCTTCCTACGAGCAGTACTTC.

The chain is built from TRBV4-2 and TRBJ1-1, with 8 bases matching TRBD1. Germline CDR1 LGHNA, CDR2 YNFKEQ. This CDR3 is built from 17 residues. V lost 5 bases, J lost 3 bases, and 14 bases stayed unmatched. CDR3 coding DNA: TGTGCCAGCAGCGACCGGGACAGGTATTTGGGGGACACTGAAGCTTTCTTT. Protein sequence: CASSDRDRYLGDTEAFF.

V usage is TRBV18 and J usage is TRBJ2-2; 7 bases map to TRBD2. The V and J ends lost 2 bases and 1 base, in that order; junction bases with no gene match: 1. This CDR3 has 15 amino acids. CDR1 and CDR2 from the germline V gene are KGHSH and LQKENI. Written as DNA, the CDR3 is TGTGCCAGCTCACCATCGGGGGGGAACACCGGGGAGCTGTTTTTT. Translating it yields CASSPSGGNTGELFF.

Here the CDR3 DNA reads TGTGCCAGCAGCTTAGGGCTGGGGGGGGGACTGGAGACCCAGTACTTC. It codes for CASSLGLGGGLETQYF. The chain recombines TRBV11-2 with TRBJ2-5; TRBD2 aligns across 7 bases. Germline loops: CDR1 SGHAT, CDR2 FQNNGV. This CDR3 region has 16 residues. Trimming removed 1 base from V and 5 bases from J; junction bases left unmatched: 10.

V is TRBV29-1 and J is TRBJ2-4; the D gene is possibly TRBD1 (5 bases). CDR3 length: 16 amino acids. Germline CDR1 SQVTM, CDR2 ANQGSEA. Between the trimmed V and J ends, which lost 0 bases and 1 base, there was a span of 13 bases. CDR3 sequence reads: CSVEDPGSFAKNIQYF. The CDR3 DNA sequence: TGCAGCGTTGAAGATCCAGGGTCTTTTGCCAAAAACATTCAGTACTTC.

The CDR3 sequence: CASTLDSGYTF. Written as DNA, the CDR3 is TGTGCCAGCACCCTAGATAGTGGCTACACCTTC. The genes are TRBV6-5 and TRBJ1-2; no definite D call. Germline V gene sequence: CDR1 MNHEY, CDR2 SVGAGI. The V gene lost 7 bases and the J gene lost 7 bases, with 10 bases spanning the gap. The CDR3 runs to 11 residues.

This chain connects TRBV12-3 or TRBV12-4 to TRBJ1-2, with unresolved D. CDR3 length: 13 amino acids. V was clipped by 4 bases and J by 8 bases, with 14 bases between them. CDR3: CASSSIRYPGYTF. The DNA of the CDR3 is TGTGCCAGCAGTTCTATTCGTTACCCGGGCTACACCTTC.

This chain uses TRBV7-8 with TRBJ2-7; 10 bases align to TRBD1. The CDR3 consists of 17 residues. The trim removed 1 base at V and 2 bases at J, leaving 8 bases unmatched. CDR1 and CDR2 (germline): SGHVS, FQNEAQ. The CDR3 DNA follows: TGTGCCAGCAGCTTAGGACAGGGGGCCCTCCCCCCCTACGAGCAGTACTTC. Encoded protein: CASSLGQGALPPYEQYF.

This clone was detected once. The chain couples TRBV6-5 to TRBJ2-7, with TRBD1 identical over 7 bases. Germline values: CDR1 MNHEY, CDR2 SVGAGI. With 5 bases clipped from V and 0 bases from J, the junction kept 4 bases outside the gene matches. CDR3 size: 14 residues. The CDR3 loop reads CASSPTGDSYEQYF. The DNA for the CDR3 is TGTGCCAGCAGTCCAACAGGGGACTCCTACGAGCAGTACTTC.

This chain links TRBV18 with TRBJ1-1, with 11 bases lining up with TRBD1. J was trimmed by 4 bases and V by 3 bases; bases with no gene match: 4. The CDR3 has 15 amino acids. Germline CDR1 and CDR2: KGHSH and LQKENI. Here the CDR3 reads CASSPVGTGGTEAFF. CDR3 nucleotides: TGTGCCAGCTCACCTGTAGGGACAGGGGGCACTGAAGCTTTCTTT.

V usage is TRBV18 and J usage is TRBJ2-7, with a tentative D call TRBD1 (7 bases). V was cut by 3 bases and J by 7 bases, with 16 bases left in between. In germline, CDR1 is KGHSH, CDR2 LQKENI. The length of the CDR3 is 14 residues. CDR3 bases: TGTGCCAGCTCACCGGGACAGCCCCGGGGGGAGCAGTACTTC. Protein: CASSPGQPRGEQYF.

The chain joins TRBV6-5 to TRBJ1-2; a possible D gene is TRBD1 (6 bases). The CDR3 runs 12 residues. The V gene's germline CDR1 is MNHEY and CDR2 SVGAGI. V was pared by 8 bases and J by 4 bases, with 11 bases between. CDR3 in DNA: TGTGCCAGCTACAGGGTTGGCTATGGCTACACCTTC. It specifies CASYRVGYGYTF.

V gene TRBV10-3 combines with J gene TRBJ2-1, with 9 bases that match TRBD2. Germline V lookup: CDR1 ENHRY, CDR2 SYGVKD. This CDR3 contains 16 residues. The V and J ends lost 3 bases and 5 bases, in that order; junction bases with no gene match: 8. CDR3 region: CAISDLSTSGNNEQFF. CDR3 coding DNA: TGTGCCATCAGTGACCTCTCGACTAGCGGAAACAATGAGCAGTTCTTC.

This chain uses TRBV7-7 with TRBJ2-1, with 8 bases that match TRBD1. The CDR3 covers 13 residues. Germline CDR1 is SSHAT and CDR2 is FNYEAQ (reference sequence). V lost 5 bases to trimming and J lost 6 bases; unmatched junction nucleotides: 3. This CDR3 reads CASSQDRVNEQFF. The CDR3 region has the DNA TGTGCCAGCAGCCAGGACAGGGTCAATGAGCAGTTCTTC.

This clone was seen a single time. The CDR3 bases are TGTGCCAGTAGTCCAGGGTTCACTGAAGCTTTCTTT. It specifies CASSPGFTEAFF. The chain links TRBV19 to TRBJ1-1; a possible D gene is TRBD1 (5 bases). This CDR3 has 12 amino acids. The V gene lost 5 bases and the J gene lost 4 bases, with 8 bases spanning the gap. Germline lookup yields CDR1 LNHDA and CDR2 SQIVND (reference sequence).

V usage is TRBV6-5 and J usage is TRBJ1-2, with TRBD1 as a possible D gene (6 bases). This CDR3 has 13 residues. Between the trimmed V and J ends, which lost 6 bases and 1 base, there was a span of 9 bases. Per the germline V gene, CDR1 is MNHEY and CDR2 is SVGAGI. This chain's CDR3 is CASRMDSNYGYTF. The CDR3 DNA reads as TGTGCCAGCAGAATGGACAGTAACTATGGCTACACCTTC.

With respect to this clone: One junction end does not reproduce the germline sequence, and a read error may be involved. The chain combines TRBV4-2 with TRBJ1-1; no clear D gene. Germline CDR1 reads LGHNA; CDR2 reads YNFKEQ. This CDR3 region has 12 residues. The CDR3 spells CASSQEERARHF. CDR3 nucleotides: TGTGCCAGCAGCCAAGAAGAGCGGGCCCGACATTTT.

This sequence joins TRBV6-5 and TRBJ2-5, with D uncertain. V gave up 0 bases and J gave up 2 bases, with 7 bases separating them. CDR1 is MNHEY and CDR2 is SVGAGI in the germline V gene. This CDR3 has 14 residues. The CDR3 region is CASSYSGSQETQYF. CDR3 DNA sequence: TGTGCCAGCAGTTACTCGGGCAGTCAAGAGACCCAGTACTTC.

This clone turned up a few times. The CDR3: CASPPTASWGNQPQHF. The CDR3 region has the DNA TGTGCCAGCCCGCCGACTGCCAGTTGGGGCAATCAGCCCCAGCATTTT. The V call is TRBV27, the J call TRBJ1-5; D uncertain. The CDR3 sequence is 16 residues long. Germline V gives CDR1 MNHEY, CDR2 SMNVEV (reference sequence). The ends were cut back, 8 bases at V and 2 bases at J, with 19 bases in the middle.

This clone turned up a few times. The same CDR3 can be traced to other DNA sequences in this sample. This chain connects TRBV25-1 to TRBJ1-2; D is unresolved. Trimming stripped 4 bases from V and 5 bases from J, with 8 bases between. This CDR3 is built from 12 residues. CDR1 and CDR2 from the germline V gene are MGHDK and SYGVNS. In nucleotides, the CDR3 is TGTGCCAGCAGTGTGGGAGGATATGGCTACACCTTC. Translation: CASSVGGYGYTF.

The chain employs TRBV30 and TRBJ2-7; 11 bases are a match to TRBD2. The CDR3 consists of 15 residues. CDR1 and CDR2 (germline): GTSNPN, SVGIG (reference sequence). V trimming: 0 bases; J trimming: 5 bases; junction bases outside the gene matches: 6. CDR3 bases: TGTGCCTGGAGTGTACGGCTAGCGGGAGGAAACGAGCAGTACTTC. Amino acid sequence: CAWSVRLAGGNEQYF. The variable domain in full, completed from reference TRBV30 and TRBJ2-7, reads SQTIHQWPATLVQPVGSPLSLECTVEGTSNPNLYWYRQAAGRGLQLLFYSVGIGQISSEVPQNLSASRPQDRQFILSSKKLLLSDSGFYLCAWSVRLAGGNEQYFGPGTRLTVT.

This chain links TRBV29-1 with TRBJ2-7; 13 positions match TRBD2. This CDR3 spans 12 amino acids. Looked up from germline, CDR1 is SQVTM and CDR2 is ANQGSEA. Trimming at V came to 7 bases and at J to 9 bases, leaving 6 bases not matched to a gene. The CDR3 DNA follows: TGCAGCGCGGGACTAGCGGGATCGGGGCAGTACTTC. Residues: CSAGLAGSGQYF.

The V call is TRBV6-2 or TRBV6-3, the J call TRBJ1-1; D perhaps matches TRBD1 (6 bases). Trimming removed 5 bases from V and 8 bases from J, with 15 bases in between. Germline V gene lookup returns CDR1 MNHEY and CDR2 SVGEGT. The CDR3 is made up of 13 amino acids. The CDR3 loop reads CASSIGQLDEAFF. The CDR3 region has the DNA TGTGCCAGCAGTATCGGACAGCTAGACGAAGCTTTCTTT.